These T cell receptor beta chains were read from a single sample in a study of regulatory T cells in long-lasting Graves disease. A single record per CDR3 protein comes from TCRdb applying MiXCR to the multiplex PCR reads. The sample holds 350,000 to 450,000 distinct CDR3 sequences, 21% seen once. The specimen was peripheral blood mononuclear cells (PBMCs), collected when the disease was refractory, from a patient treated with antithyroid drugs. Receptors were obtained from a female donor with Graves disease. Each CDR3 is given with its conserved first and last residue. D genes are given only for firm matches. Clone size is stated in some rows and not others, as once, few, many or a class when expanded.

TRBD1	TRBV11-1	-	TRBJ1-2	TGTGCCAGCAGCTGGGACAGGGGCGCTGCCTATAACTATGGCTACACCTTC	CASSWDRGAAYNYGYTF
-	TRBV11-2	-	TRBJ2-1	TGTGCCAGCAGCTTAAAGTACAATGAGCAGTTCTTC	CASSLKYNEQFF
-	TRBV2	few	TRBJ2-3	TGTGCCAGCATACCAGGAGGAATAGATACGCAGTATTTT	CASIPGGIDTQYF
TRBD1	TRBV27	few	TRBJ1-2	TGTGCCAGCAGTACCGAGGGACAGGCCTATGGCTACACCTTC	CASSTEGQAYGYTF
TRBD1	TRBV5-1	many	TRBJ1-4	TGTGCCAGCAGCTGGGATAGACAGGGCGGAGGTGAAAAACTGTTTTTT	CASSWDRQGGGEKLFF
TRBD2	TRBV28	-	TRBJ2-5	TGTGCCAGCCTGGGGACTAGCGGGAGGATGGGGGAGACCCAGTACTTC	CASLGTSGRMGETQYF
TRBD2	TRBV29-1	-	TRBJ2-7	TGCAGCGTTGCCCAAGGCGGGACTAGCGGGACCTACGAGCAGTACTTC	CSVAQGGTSGTYEQYF
TRBD2	TRBV24-1	-	TRBJ2-1	TGTGCCACCAGTGGGACTAGTTTCAACAATGAGCAGTTCTTC	CATSGTSFNNEQFF
-	TRBV5-6	few	TRBJ1-2	TGTGCCAGCAGCTTGGACGTCGGGGTTGGGTATGGCTACACCTTC	CASSLDVGVGYGYTF
TRBD1	TRBV6-1	-	TRBJ2-5	TGTGCCAGCAGAAAGACAGGGGTGCAAGAGACCCAGTACTTC	CASRKTGVQETQYF
-	TRBV2	many	TRBJ2-7	TGTGCCAGCAGTGAAGGGTCGGCAGGGAGCTACGAGCAGTACTTC	CASSEGSAGSYEQYF
TRBD1	TRBV7-3	many	TRBJ2-3	TGTGCCAGCAGCCCTGTACAGGGGGCAGGGAATCCGCAGTATTTT	CASSPVQGAGNPQYF
-	TRBV6-2/TRBV6-3	many	TRBJ2-5	TGTGCCAGCAGCTTCCACCGACAGGATAGAGAGACCCAGTACTTC	CASSFHRQDRETQYF
-	TRBV7-2	few	TRBJ1-4	TGTGCCAGCAGCCCAAGACGCCTAGGGAATGAAAAACTGTTTTTT	CASSPRRLGNEKLFF
-	TRBV2	many	TRBJ1-5	TGTGCCAGCACCAGGACCGCTACTTACAATCAGCCCCAGCATTTT	CASTRTATYNQPQHF
TRBD1	TRBV28	many	TRBJ2-7	TGTGCCAGCAGGCGAGACAGGGCCCCCTACGAGCAGTACTTC	CASRRDRAPYEQYF
-	TRBV29-1	few	TRBJ2-3	TGCAGCGTTGAATCGGGCTCTGTGGGGGATACGCAGTATTTT	CSVESGSVGDTQYF
TRBD2	TRBV10-2	few	TRBJ2-7	TGCGCCAGCAGAACCGGGACTAGCGGGAGTTCTTGGGGGCAGTACTTC	CASRTGTSGSSWGQYF
TRBD1	TRBV13	-	TRBJ2-7	TGTGCCAGCCGGGACAGGGTTTTCCACGAGCAGTACTTC	CASRDRVFHEQYF
TRBD1	TRBV5-4	few	TRBJ2-2	TGTGCCAGCAGCGGATCAGGGGGCGGGCACGACGAGATTTTT	CASSGSGGGHDEIF
-	TRBV27	-	TRBJ2-2	TGTGCCAGCAGCCCCGGAGCGAACACCGGGGAGCTGTTTTTT	CASSPGANTGELFF
-	TRBV11-2	many	TRBJ2-5	TGTGCCAGCAGCTTAGGGGCAGGGAGGGAGACCCAGTACTTC	CASSLGAGRETQYF
TRBD1	TRBV28	many	TRBJ1-1	TGTGCCAGCAGTTACAGGGGGCTCGATACTGAAGCTTTCTTT	CASSYRGLDTEAFF
-	TRBV12-3/TRBV12-4	many	TRBJ2-7	TGTGCCAGCAGTTTCGAGACAGGGAGGATCTACGAGCAGTACTTC	CASSFETGRIYEQYF
-	TRBV25-1	-	TRBJ2-7	TGTGCCAGCAGTGCGACTCCCTCCTCGGACGAGCAGTACTTC	CASSATPSSDEQYF
-	TRBV12-3/TRBV12-4	once	TRBJ2-1	TGTGCCAGCACTAGGACACCTCGCTCTGAGCAGTTCTTC	CASTRTPRSEQFF
-	TRBV28	many	TRBJ2-7	TGTGCCAGCAGTACCCCGTCGGGCCCCATCACCCACGAGCAGTACTTC	CASSTPSGPITHEQYF
-	TRBV30	few	TRBJ2-2	TGTGCCTGGACCTTAGCTGGCACCGGGGAGCTGTTTTTT	CAWTLAGTGELFF
-	TRBV28	many	TRBJ2-7	TGTGCCAGCAATAGCCAAGGGGCCTACGAGCAGTACTTC	CASNSQGAYEQYF
-	TRBV6-2/TRBV6-3	few	TRBJ2-3	TGTGCCAGCAGTTACTCAGGAGGAACAGATACGCAGTATTTT	CASSYSGGTDTQYF
TRBD2	TRBV7-6	few	TRBJ2-5	TGTGCCAGCAGCTTAAAAACTAGCGGAGCTCAAGAGACCCAGTACTTC	CASSLKTSGAQETQYF
-	TRBV18	-	TRBJ1-5	TGTGCCAGCTCACCGGCCAGATACGGCGATCAGCCCCAGCATTTT	CASSPARYGDQPQHF
-	TRBV14	-	TRBJ2-5	TGTGCCAGCAGCCAAGTTTCTAGCTCGTCCCAAGAGACCCAGTACTTC	CASSQVSSSSQETQYF
-	TRBV19	few	TRBJ1-6	TGTGCCAGTAGTATAGATGGGAATTCACCCCTCCACTTT	CASSIDGNSPLHF
TRBD1	TRBV10-2	-	TRBJ1-4	TGCGCCAGCACTGGGACAGGGGGCGTCCGGGGTAATGAAAAACTGTTTTTT	CASTGTGGVRGNEKLFF
-	TRBV5-5	many	TRBJ2-5	TGTGCCAGCAGCCCCTGGGAAGCGGTCCAAGAGACCCAGTACTTC	CASSPWEAVQETQYF
-	TRBV7-9	many	TRBJ1-1	TGTGCCAGCAGCTTTCGACAGGCGGGAGCTTTCTTT	CASSFRQAGAFF
-	TRBV13	few	TRBJ2-5	TGTGTCAGCAGCTTCGGGGCTCAAGTGACCCAGTACTTC	CVSSFGAQVTQYF
-	TRBV7-6	few	TRBJ2-2	TGTGCCAGCAGCTCCGGGGCCTTCGCGAACACCGGGGAGCTGTTTTTT	CASSSGAFANTGELFF
-	TRBV9	many	TRBJ1-2	TGTGCCAGCAGCCCCCAGGGCCATCAGAACTATGGCTACACCTTC	CASSPQGHQNYGYTF
-	TRBV2	-	TRBJ2-1	TGTGCCAGCATGAGGAGAAATGAGCAGTTCTTC	CASMRRNEQFF
-	TRBV28	few	TRBJ2-1	TGTGCCAGCGGCCGGAACAGGGTAGGCAATGAGCAGTTCTTC	CASGRNRVGNEQFF
TRBD2	TRBV10-1	many	TRBJ2-2	TGCGCCAGCAGTGAGAAGAAGGAGTATTGGCGGGAGGGTACCTGGGAGCTGTTTTTT	CASSEKKEYWREGTWELFF